The 29 T cell receptor beta chains below come from one sample, sequenced in a study of control samples from healthy donors and cancer patients. The method was immunoSEQ multiplex PCR; TCRdb's version includes in-frame clones alone and lacks a portion of them. This table has 100,000 to 150,000 clones, approximately 90% appearing once. The specimen was blood. The source is a man in his late teens or twenties in good health.

The gene calls are TRBV15 and TRBJ1-1; D not certain. V lost 1 base and J lost 0, with 15 bases in between. The V gene's germline CDR1 is LNHNV and CDR2 YYDKDF (reference sequence). The CDR3 loop spans 17 amino acids. For the CDR3, the DNA is TGTGCCACCAGCAGAGGAGGAGGCCGGTACATGAACACTGAAGCTTTCTTT. Translating gives CATSRGGGRYMNTEAFF.

This chain uses TRBV29-1 with TRBJ1-2, with TRBD1 as a possible D gene (5 bases). V gave up 5 bases and J gave up 3 bases, with 10 bases separating them. From germline, CDR1 is SQVTM and CDR2 ANQGSEA. The CDR3 extends over 12 amino acids. This CDR3 reads CSVTGTDYGYTF. Here the CDR3 DNA reads TGCAGCGTTACCGGGACGGACTATGGCTACACCTTC.

The chain combines TRBV29-1 with TRBJ2-1, with D uncertain. This CDR3 has 13 residues. The germline V and J ends were trimmed by 4 bases and 8 bases, with 15 bases remaining between them. Germline CDR1 SQVTM, CDR2 ANQGSEA. CDR3 region: CSVGRSLKDEQFF. The DNA for the CDR3 is TGCAGCGTTGGGCGCTCGCTGAAGGATGAGCAGTTCTTC.

The CDR3 DNA follows: TGCGCCAGCAGCCAAGACAGGGGGTCCTATGGCTACACCTTC. This encodes CASSQDRGSYGYTF. This chain uses TRBV4-1 with TRBJ1-2; 7 bases map to TRBD1. Germline V gene lookup returns CDR1 MGHRA and CDR2 YSYEKL. The CDR3 covers 14 residues. The J segment lost 4 bases and the V segment lost 0 bases, leaving 2 bases of the junction unmatched.

This chain joins TRBV10-1 and TRBJ2-2; no reliable D call. The V gene lost 8 bases and the J gene lost 7 bases, with 11 bases spanning the gap. CDR3 size: 12 residues. CDR1 WNHNN and CDR2 SYGVQD come from the germline V gene (reference sequence). The CDR3 sequence: CASGRNGGELFF. The CDR3 DNA follows: TGCGCCAGCGGCAGGAACGGCGGGGAGCTGTTTTTT.

The chain combines TRBV5-1 with TRBJ2-1, with D perhaps TRBD2 (6 bases). The CDR3 is 14 residues long. Germline CDR1 is SGHRS and CDR2 is YFSETQ. Trimming removed 2 bases from V and 8 bases from J, with 14 bases in between. CDR3 bases: TGCGCCAGCAGCTTTAAGGGCGGGGCCTATGAGCAGTTCTTC. This translates into CASSFKGGAYEQFF. The entire variable domain, with the rest obtained from reference TRBV5-1 and TRBJ2-1, is as follows: KAGVTQTPRYLIKTRGQQVTLSCSPISGHRSVSWYQQTPGQGLQFLFEYFSETQRNKGNFPGRFSGRQFSNSRSEMNVSTLELGDSALYLCASSFKGGAYEQFFGPGTRLTVL.

The chain has TRBV6-5 and TRBJ1-1; 8 positions agree with TRBD1. The length of the CDR3 is 14 residues. Germline V gene sequence: CDR1 MNHEY, CDR2 SVGAGI. V was clipped by 5 bases and J by 1 base; unmatched bases: 3. CDR3 DNA: TGTGCCAGCAGTAACAGGGGGACGAACACTGAAGCTTTCTTT. This translates into CASSNRGTNTEAFF.

This chain uses TRBV20-1 with TRBJ1-2; tentatively, D is TRBD1 (6 bases). Germline V gives CDR1 DFQATT, CDR2 SNEGSKA (reference sequence). CDR3 length equals 13 residues. Trimming shortened V by 3 bases and J by 4 bases, and 12 bases separated the two germline ends. CDR3 sequence: CSASIRQAYGYTF. CDR3 coding DNA: TGCAGTGCTAGTATAAGACAGGCCTATGGCTACACCTTC.

In this sample, this clone turned up many times. The CDR3 DNA sequence: TGTGCCAGCAGCCCAGCATCGAGCTCCTACAATGAGCAGTTCTTC. Translated, it gives CASSPASSSYNEQFF. V and J are TRBV6-2 or TRBV6-3 and TRBJ2-1; D ambiguous. This CDR3 is built from 15 residues. The V end lost 6 bases, the J end lost 0 bases, and 12 bases lay between the germline ends. Germline-derived CDR1 and CDR2 are MNHEY and SVGEGT.

The chain uses TRBV7-9 and TRBJ1-3, with D uncertain. Trimming stripped 3 bases from V and 0 bases from J, with 6 bases between. CDR1 is SEHNR, CDR2 FQNEAQ, per germline (reference sequence). The CDR3 contains 14 residues. The CDR3 protein is CASSLGYSGNTIYF. CDR3 nucleotide sequence: TGTGCCAGCAGCTTGGGGTACTCTGGAAACACCATATATTTT.

The chain combines TRBV20-1 with TRBJ1-5, with TRBD1 matching over 9 bases. CDR1 and CDR2 from the germline V gene are DFQATT and SNEGSKA (reference sequence). CDR3 length equals 13 residues. V trimming: 3 bases; J trimming: 7 bases; junction bases outside the gene matches: 4. CDR3: CSASRDRDQPQHF. CDR3 coding DNA: TGCAGTGCTAGTAGGGACAGGGACCAGCCCCAGCATTTT.

The chain recombines TRBV18 with TRBJ2-4; D not resolved. Germline assignment: CDR1 KGHSH and CDR2 LQKENI. There are 16 residues in the CDR3. The V end was cut by 2 bases, the J end by 0 bases, with 11 bases between. DNA of the CDR3: TGTGCCAGCTCACCAACCGAGGAACTAGCCAAAAACATTCAGTACTTC. As protein: CASSPTEELAKNIQYF.

J is TRBJ1-1 and V is TRBV2, with D possibly matching TRBD1 (5 bases). Trimming removed 11 bases at V and 3 bases at J, with 25 bases between. The V gene's germline CDR1 is SNHLY and CDR2 FYNNEI. The CDR3 is 16 amino acids. The CDR3 coding sequence is TGTGCCTGTTTACAGAGACAGCAGTCTGGGTACACTGAAGCTTTCTTT. It yields the protein CACLQRQQSGYTEAFF.

The rearrangement joins TRBV30 to TRBJ1-6, with no clear D. Germline V lookup: CDR1 GTSNPN, CDR2 SVGIG (reference sequence). V was pared by 2 bases and J by 4 bases, with 6 bases between. This CDR3 comprises 13 residues. DNA of the CDR3: TGTGCCTGGAGTAATCAGTATAATTCACCCCTCCACTTT. Encoded protein: CAWSNQYNSPLHF.

This chain links TRBV15 with TRBJ1-4, with D maybe TRBD1 (5 bases). Deletions cut 0 bases from V and 0 bases from J, with 11 bases between. The CDR3 runs to 17 residues. In germline, CDR1 is LNHNV, CDR2 YYDKDF (reference sequence). The CDR3 region has the DNA TGTGCCACCAGCAGAGATGGGGCCGGAGCAACTAATGAAAAACTGTTTTTT. Encoded protein: CATSRDGAGATNEKLFF.

The V call is TRBV27, the J call TRBJ1-1; D ambiguous. This CDR3 has 11 amino acids. The germline V gene has CDR1 MNHEY and CDR2 SMNVEV (reference sequence). Trimming shortened V by 6 bases and J by 1 base, and 3 bases separated the two germline ends. CDR3 coding DNA: TGTGCCAGCAGGCAGAACACTGAAGCTTTCTTT. This translates into CASRQNTEAFF.

A remark on this clone: Other DNA sequences in the sample encode the same CDR3. The chain has TRBV5-6 and TRBJ1-1, with D hard to call. V lost 2 bases to trimming and J lost 1 base, with 9 bases between them. CDR3 length: 14 residues. CDR1 is SGHDT and CDR2 is YYEEEE in the germline V gene. CDR3: CASSFLSENTEAFF. In DNA form, the CDR3 reads TGTGCCAGCAGCTTTTTATCAGAGAACACTGAAGCTTTCTTT.

The V and J genes are TRBV11-2 and TRBJ2-5, with TRBD1 as a possible D gene (6 bases). The V and J ends lost 5 bases and 5 bases respectively, with 15 bases between them. Germline V gives CDR1 SGHAT, CDR2 FQNNGV. The CDR3 is 14 residues long. The CDR3 loop is CASSPTQGLETQYF. In nucleotides, the CDR3 is TGTGCCAGCAGCCCGACACAGGGATTGGAGACCCAGTACTTC.

The V call is TRBV5-4, the J call TRBJ1-5; possible D gene TRBD1, 6 bases. Germline-derived CDR1 and CDR2 are SGHNT and YYREEE (reference sequence). The CDR3 is made up of 14 amino acids. V was pared by 0 bases and J by 7 bases, with 11 bases between. CDR3 DNA sequence: TGTGCCAGCAGCTTGGGGGGGCCCGGACAGCCCCAGCATTTT. Its translation: CASSLGGPGQPQHF.

This clone was recorded only once. The chain carries TRBV25-1 and TRBJ2-5, with a possible D match to TRBD1 (6 bases). This CDR3 has 14 amino acids. Germline V gene sequence: CDR1 MGHDK, CDR2 SYGVNS. Trimming took off 4 bases at V and 4 bases at J, with 13 bases between the two ends. The CDR3 DNA follows: TGTGCCAGCAGTGCAGGGGCTGTAGCAGAGACCCAGTACTTC. It yields the protein CASSAGAVAETQYF. The entire variable domain, with the rest obtained from reference TRBV25-1 and TRBJ2-5, is as follows: EADIYQTPRYLVIGTGKKITLECSQTMGHDKMYWYQQDPGMELHLIHYSYGVNSTEKGDLSSESTVSRIRTEHFPLTLESARPSHTSQYLCASSAGAVAETQYFGPGTRLLVL.

For the CDR3, the DNA is TGTGCCAGCAGATCGGACATCAATCAGCCCCAGCATTTT. Translated: CASRSDINQPQHF. The rearrangement joins TRBV2 to TRBJ1-5; D might be TRBD1 (5 bases). Trimming shortened V by 6 bases and J by 3 bases, and 9 bases separated the two germline ends. The CDR3 consists of 13 residues. Germline V gene data show CDR1 as SNHLY and CDR2 as FYNNEI. The variable domain in full, with the rest retrieved from reference TRBV2 and TRBJ1-5, is EPEVTQTPSHQVTQMGQEVILRCVPISNHLYFYWYRQILGQKVEFLVSFYNNEISEKSEIFDDQFSVERPDGSNFTLKIRSTKLEDSAMYFCASRSDINQPQHFGDGTRLSIL.

V usage is TRBV24-1 and J usage is TRBJ2-1, with TRBD2 identical over 15 bases. CDR3 length: 18 residues. J lost 8 bases, V lost 3 bases, and 10 bases had no gene match. Germline loops: CDR1 KGHDR, CDR2 SFDVKD. The CDR3 here is CATSDAPGLAGGGDEQFF. Here the CDR3 DNA reads TGTGCCACCAGTGATGCACCGGGACTAGCGGGGGGCGGCGATGAGCAGTTCTTC.

The gene calls are TRBV11-2 and TRBJ1-3; unclear D gene. V lost 5 bases and J 7 bases, leaving 24 bases between the germline ends. This CDR3 has 17 amino acids. The germline V gene has CDR1 SGHAT and CDR2 FQNNGV. Here the CDR3 reads CASSTIKIRTKENTIYF. As DNA, the CDR3 is TGTGCCAGCAGCACCATTAAGATCAGAACGAAGGAGAACACCATATATTTT.

This clone was detected once. CDR3 in DNA: TGTGCCAGCAGTTTACGCTTTAGGGGCACTCAGCAGCCCCAGCATTTT. Translation gives CASSLRFRGTQQPQHF. The chain joins TRBV27 to TRBJ1-5; tentative D call: TRBD1 (5 bases). Trimming stripped 2 bases from V and 7 bases from J, with 18 bases between. CDR1 MNHEY and CDR2 SMNVEV come from the germline V gene (reference sequence). The CDR3 totals 16 residues.

The rearrangement links TRBV12-5 to TRBJ1-2; D unclear. Between the trimmed V and J ends, which lost 3 bases and 4 bases, there was a span of 9 bases. Germline lookup yields CDR1 LGHNT and CDR2 FRNRAP. The CDR3 totals 13 residues. CDR3 residues: CASGLTAFYGYTF. The DNA for the CDR3 is TGTGCTAGTGGTTTAACTGCATTCTATGGCTACACCTTC. Full variable domain (missing parts from reference TRBV12-5 and TRBJ1-2): DARVTQTPRHKVTEMGQEVTMRCQPILGHNTVFWYRQTMMQGLELLAYFRNRAPLDDSGMPKDRFSAEMPDATLATLKIQPSEPRDSAVYFCASGLTAFYGYTFGSGTRLTVV.

The chain is built from TRBV6-5 and TRBJ2-7; D is undetermined. In germline, CDR1 is MNHEY, CDR2 SVGAGI. V was clipped by 0 bases and J by 5 bases, with 2 bases between them. The CDR3 sequence is 11 residues long. As DNA, the CDR3 is TGTGCCAGCAGTTACTCGAACGAGCAGTACTTC. Encoded protein: CASSYSNEQYF.

Here the CDR3 reads CASSGHSYEQYF. The CDR3 bases are TGTGCCAGCAGCGGGCACTCCTACGAGCAGTACTTC. The chain employs TRBV5-6 and TRBJ2-7; unclear D gene. CDR1 is SGHDT and CDR2 is YYEEEE in the germline V gene. Trimming took off 4 bases at V and 0 bases at J, with 5 bases between the two ends. The CDR3 has 12 amino acids.

This chain uses TRBV27 with TRBJ2-7; possibly TRBD1 for D (6 bases). CDR3 size: 14 residues. CDR1 and CDR2 (germline): MNHEY, SMNVEV (reference sequence). Trimming removed 5 bases at V and 2 bases at J, with 13 bases between. CDR3 sequence (DNA): TGTGCCAGCAGTCCTTTGGACAGAACCTACGAGCAGTACTTC. The encoded protein is CASSPLDRTYEQYF.

The chain uses TRBV5-6 and TRBJ1-2; weak D call: TRBD1 (5 bases). The CDR3 covers 13 residues. Germline V gene sequence: CDR1 SGHDT, CDR2 YYEEEE. The V end was cut by 7 bases, the J end by 3 bases, with 13 bases between. CDR3 residues: CASRPGADYGYTF. The CDR3, as DNA: TGTGCCAGCCGCCCCGGGGCAGACTATGGCTACACCTTC.